These T cell receptor beta chains were read from a single sample in a study of pediatric ulcerative colitis. Some clones are missing from TCRdb's copy, which holds only in-frame ones; the method was immunoSEQ multiplex PCR. The repertoire holds around 68,000 clones, with over 70% as singletons. The source material was blood. These receptors were collected from a boy younger than 18 with moderate ulcerative colitis. The CDR3 runs from the conserved cysteine through the conserved F or W. D genes are given only for firm matches. Clone size is not always given. Where it is, it says once, few, many or a class for expanded clones.

j_gene,d_gene,abundance,v_gene,CDR3nt,CDR3aa
TRBJ1-1,-,few,TRBV5-1,TGCGCCAGCAGCCTGGCCGGGGGCTATACTGAAGCTTTCTTT,CASSLAGGYTEAFF
TRBJ1-1,-,-,TRBV7-7,TGTGCCAGCAGCTCGGGGACGAACACTGAAGCTTTCTTT,CASSSGTNTEAFF
TRBJ1-4,TRBD1,-,TRBV6-1,TGTGCCAGCAGCCGGGACAGGACGGAAAAACTGTTTTTT,CASSRDRTEKLFF
TRBJ2-2,-,-,TRBV19,TGTGCCAGTAGTCCAAGGGGAGCGTGGACCGGGGAGCTGTTTTTT,CASSPRGAWTGELFF
TRBJ2-7,-,-,TRBV9,TGTGCCAGCAGCGTAGACCACAATGCCTACGAGCAGTACTTC,CASSVDHNAYEQYF
TRBJ2-2,TRBD1,-,TRBV7-9,TGTGCCAGCAGCCGAACCTTCCAGGGGGATCCCGGGGAGCTGTTTTTT,CASSRTFQGDPGELFF
TRBJ1-4,-,-,TRBV27,TGTGCCAGCAGTCCCCGGGCCTATGGGGCTAATGAAAAACTGTTTTTT,CASSPRAYGANEKLFF
TRBJ1-3,-,few,TRBV30,TGTGCCTGGAGATCCGAGGGGCCAGGAGCTGGAAACACCATATATTTT,CAWRSEGPGAGNTIYF
TRBJ2-7,-,-,TRBV7-9,TGTGCCAGCACCCGAGGCACCTACGAGCAGTACTTC,CASTRGTYEQYF
TRBJ2-7,TRBD1,-,TRBV5-1,TGCGCCAGCAGCTCGGGCCACGGGACAGGGTTCTACGAGCAGTACTTC,CASSSGHGTGFYEQYF
TRBJ2-7,TRBD2,-,TRBV7-2,TGTGCCAGCAGCTCTCGGACTAGCGGGCGTAACGAGCAGTACTTC,CASSSRTSGRNEQYF
TRBJ2-2,-,-,TRBV7-6,TGTGCCAGCAGCTTAGGATACTTGGGTTCGACCGGGGAGCTGTTTTTT,CASSLGYLGSTGELFF
TRBJ1-2,TRBD1,-,TRBV9,TGTGCCAGCAGCGCAGGGACAGGGGACACTTTTTTCGGGGGCTACACCTTC,CASSAGTGDTFFGGYTF
TRBJ1-2,-,-,TRBV9,TGTGCCAGCAGCGTAGCTACCTATGGCTACACCTTC,CASSVATYGYTF
TRBJ2-7,-,-,TRBV7-6,TGTGCCAGCAGCTTAACGGACCAGGCCTACGAGCAGTACTTC,CASSLTDQAYEQYF
TRBJ2-6,-,-,TRBV7-3,TGTGCCAGCAGCATCCTATCTGGGGCCAACGTCCTGACTTTC,CASSILSGANVLTF
TRBJ1-3,-,-,TRBV7-2,TGTGCCAGCCTACAGGGTTCTGGAAACACCATATATTTT,CASLQGSGNTIYF